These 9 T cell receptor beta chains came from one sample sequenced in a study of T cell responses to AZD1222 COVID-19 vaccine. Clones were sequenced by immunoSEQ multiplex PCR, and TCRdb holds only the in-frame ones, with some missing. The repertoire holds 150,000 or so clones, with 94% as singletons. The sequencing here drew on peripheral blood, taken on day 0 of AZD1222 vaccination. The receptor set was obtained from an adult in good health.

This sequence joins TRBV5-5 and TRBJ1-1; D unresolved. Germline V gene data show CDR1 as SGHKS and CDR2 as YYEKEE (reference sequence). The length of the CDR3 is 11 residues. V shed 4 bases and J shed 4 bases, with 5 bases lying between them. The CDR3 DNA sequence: TGTGCCAGCAGCCTATCCACTGAAGCTTTCTTT. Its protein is CASSLSTEAFF.

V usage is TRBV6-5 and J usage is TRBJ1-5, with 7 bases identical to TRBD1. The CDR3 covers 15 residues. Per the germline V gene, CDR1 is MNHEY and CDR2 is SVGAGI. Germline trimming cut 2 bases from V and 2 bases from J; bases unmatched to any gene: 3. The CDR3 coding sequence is TGTGCCAGCAGTTACGCCGGGACAGGCAATCAGCCCCAGCATTTT. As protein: CASSYAGTGNQPQHF.

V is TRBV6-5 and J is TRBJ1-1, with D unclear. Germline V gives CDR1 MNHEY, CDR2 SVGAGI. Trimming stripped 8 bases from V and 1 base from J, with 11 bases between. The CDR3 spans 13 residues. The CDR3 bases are TGTGCCAGCTGGGCATACAGGAACACTGAAGCTTTCTTT. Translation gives CASWAYRNTEAFF.

CDR3 protein: CALKGAGEHNEQFF. The CDR3 bases are TGTGCCCTCAAGGGGGCAGGGGAGCACAATGAGCAGTTCTTC. V is TRBV10-3 and J is TRBJ2-1; 7 nucleotides match TRBD1. Germline loops: CDR1 ENHRY, CDR2 SYGVKD. J lost 5 bases, V lost 11 bases, and 12 bases had no gene match. The CDR3 extends over 14 amino acids.

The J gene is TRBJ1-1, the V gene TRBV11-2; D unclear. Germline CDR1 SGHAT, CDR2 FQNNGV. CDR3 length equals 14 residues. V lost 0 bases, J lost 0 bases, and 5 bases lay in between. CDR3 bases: TGTGCCAGCAGCTTAGAACGGATGAACACTGAAGCTTTCTTT. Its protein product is CASSLERMNTEAFF.

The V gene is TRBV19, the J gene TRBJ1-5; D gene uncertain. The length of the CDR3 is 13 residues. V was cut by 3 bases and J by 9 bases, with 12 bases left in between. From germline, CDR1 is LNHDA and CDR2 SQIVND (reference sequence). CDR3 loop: CASSMRQPGPQHF. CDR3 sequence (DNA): TGTGCCAGTAGTATGCGCCAGCCAGGGCCCCAGCATTTT.

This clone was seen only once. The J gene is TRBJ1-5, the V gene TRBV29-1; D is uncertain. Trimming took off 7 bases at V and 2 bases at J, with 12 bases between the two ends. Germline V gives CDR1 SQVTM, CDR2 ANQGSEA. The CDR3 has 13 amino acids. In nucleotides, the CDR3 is TGCAGCGCGCTCGTCCGCGGCAATCAGCCCCAGCATTTT. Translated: CSALVRGNQPQHF. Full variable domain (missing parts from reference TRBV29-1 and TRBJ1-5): SAVISQKPSRDICQRGTSLTIQCQVDSQVTMMFWYRQQPGQSLTLIATANQGSEATYESGFVIDKFPISRPNLTFSTLTVSNMSPEDSSIYLCSALVRGNQPQHFGDGTRLSIL.

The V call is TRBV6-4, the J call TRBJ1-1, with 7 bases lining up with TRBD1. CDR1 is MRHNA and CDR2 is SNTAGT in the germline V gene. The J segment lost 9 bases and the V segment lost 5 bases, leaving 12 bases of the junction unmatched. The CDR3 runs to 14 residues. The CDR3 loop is CASSRDSSVPKAFF. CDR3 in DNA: TGTGCCAGCAGTAGGGACAGCTCAGTACCAAAAGCTTTCTTT.

This CDR3 is CASSLLSGNTEAFF. CDR3 in DNA: TGTGCCAGCAGCCTCCTCAGTGGGAACACTGAAGCTTTCTTT. The chain uses TRBV7-3 and TRBJ1-1; D is unclear. V dropped 5 bases and J dropped 1 base, with 11 bases sitting between them. This CDR3 region has 14 residues. CDR1 is SGHTA and CDR2 is FQGTGA in the germline V gene.